This TCR beta chain appears in the sequencing data of a study of T cell responses to AZD1222 COVID-19 vaccine. Study findings and constraints: Epitopes outside B.1.351 and B.1.1.7 mutated regions reportedly drew nearly half of spike TCRs. AZD1222 recipients seropositive at baseline numbered only five or six. With two AZD1222 doses given, Spike-specific TCR breadth and depth both rose.

Profiling relied on immunoSEQ multiplex PCR, and the TCRdb table lists in-frame clones only, not all of them. There are 130,000 or so clones in the sample; around 90% occur only once, and approximately 3% lies in the top ten. For this clone: Its target is not known.

This CDR3 is 15 amino acids long. Germline values: CDR1 SGHRS, CDR2 YFSETQ. The V gene end was trimmed by 6 bases and the J gene end by 6 bases; junction bases not matched to a gene: 11. This chain connects TRBV5-1 to TRBJ2-3, with TRBD2 matching over 9 bases. The specimen comprised peripheral blood, sampled on day 0 of AZD1222 vaccination. The receptor was isolated from an adult in good health. DNA of the CDR3: TGCGCCAGCACTCCGGGGCCAGCGGGGGGCGATACGCAGTATTTT. It specifies CASTPGPAGGDTQYF.